One T cell receptor (beta chain) is described in this entry. During active infection, Seattle patients enrolled and were then monitored through disease. The J segment lost 0 bases and the V segment lost 3 bases, leaving 2 bases of the junction unmatched. The length of the CDR3 is 15 residues. The germline CDR1 and CDR2 sequences are SGHTA and FQGTGA. This sample was included in a study of blood T cell repertoires in COVID-19. Background on the study: COVID-19 samples collected from the United States, Italy and Spain covered acute and convalescent phases. The cDNA or gDNA used as material had been derived from T cells, B-cell-depleted T cells, or PBMCs.

In the authors' methods: The assay estimated nucleated cells by amplifying reference gene primers. TCRdb's copy holds only in-frame clones and misses some; the assay was immunoSEQ multiplex PCR. The DNA gave D and trimming, while V, J and clone size come from that table. The sample comprises 150,000 to 200,000 clones, roughly 81% of which are singletons, and approximately 12% rests with the top ten. The chain joins TRBV7-3 to TRBJ2-3, with 8 bases aligning to TRBD2. The sequence came from a woman older than 75 with COVID-19, enrolled during active disease. The specimen was peripheral blood. This CDR3 reads CASSFSGASTDTQYF. The CDR3 DNA reads TGTGCCAGCAGCTTTAGCGGGGCTAGCACAGATACGCAGTATTTT.